This entry lists 23 T cell receptor beta chains sequenced from one sample in a study of sequential checkpoint blockade in melanoma. TCRdb's copy holds only in-frame clones and misses some; the assay was immunoSEQ multiplex PCR. The repertoire holds about 4,000 clones, with roughly 20% as singletons. Treatment reported: randomized to nivolumab then ipilimumab (arm A) or the reverse (arm B). The sample was tumor tissue (inferred from file names), taken from a patient given nivolumab and ipilimumab in sequence. All receptors come from a human donor with melanoma.

The J gene is TRBJ2-1, the V gene TRBV5-1; 7 nucleotides match TRBD1. CDR3 length equals 14 residues. The germline gives CDR1 SGHRS, CDR2 YFSETQ. Losses at the gene ends were 4 bases for V and 8 bases for J; bases not matched to a gene: 9. In DNA, the CDR3 is TGCGCCAGCAGCCGACAGGGTAGTCATGATGAGCAGTTCTTC. Its translation is CASSRQGSHDEQFF. The variable domain in full, with the rest retrieved from reference TRBV5-1 and TRBJ2-1, is KAGVTQTPRYLIKTRGQQVTLSCSPISGHRSVSWYQQTPGQGLQFLFEYFSETQRNKGNFPGRFSGRQFSNSRSEMNVSTLELGDSALYLCASSRQGSHDEQFFGPGTRLTVL.

The rearrangement uses TRBV30 and TRBJ1-1; TRBD1 might be the D (6 bases). Germline values: CDR1 GTSNPN, CDR2 SVGIG (reference sequence). The length of the CDR3 is 13 residues. V lost 3 bases and J lost 5, with 13 bases in between. CDR3 region: CAWSRRGLTEAFF. Here the CDR3 DNA reads TGTGCCTGGAGCCGACGGGGGCTGACTGAAGCTTTCTTT.

In its sample, this clone was seen a few times. The chain has TRBV6-8 and TRBJ2-1, with D possibly matching TRBD2 (7 bases). There are 15 residues in the CDR3. CDR1 is MNHGY and CDR2 is SAAAGT in the germline V gene. Trimming shortened V by 2 bases and J by 6 bases, and 14 bases separated the two germline ends. CDR3 sequence reads: CASSYGGAGRNEQFF. CDR3 nucleotides: TGTGCCAGCAGTTACGGGGGGGCCGGCCGCAATGAGCAGTTCTTC.

J is TRBJ2-6 and V is TRBV19; D ambiguous. From germline, CDR1 is LNHDA and CDR2 SQIVND (reference sequence). This CDR3 comprises 15 residues. Trimming took off 3 bases at V and 0 bases at J, with 6 bases between the two ends. This chain's CDR3 is CASSIGTSGANVLTF. CDR3 DNA: TGTGCCAGTAGTATTGGAACCTCTGGGGCCAACGTCCTGACTTTC.

This clone appeared once. The chain recombines TRBV5-1 with TRBJ2-5; 7 bases are a match to TRBD1. CDR1 and CDR2 (germline): SGHRS, YFSETQ. The CDR3 loop spans 16 amino acids. After removal of 4 bases from V and 2 bases from J, the junction contained 11 bases not matched to a gene. CDR3: CASSPSLGTAQETQYF. The CDR3 coding sequence is TGCGCCAGCAGCCCCTCACTTGGGACAGCACAAGAGACCCAGTACTTC. The whole variable domain, remainder taken from reference TRBV5-1 and TRBJ2-5, is KAGVTQTPRYLIKTRGQQVTLSCSPISGHRSVSWYQQTPGQGLQFLFEYFSETQRNKGNFPGRFSGRQFSNSRSEMNVSTLELGDSALYLCASSPSLGTAQETQYFGPGTRLLVL.

This clone was seen only a few times. V and J are TRBV6-8 and TRBJ2-2, with D unclear. CDR3 size: 15 residues. CDR1 and CDR2 from the germline V gene are MNHGY and SAAAGT. V lost 8 bases and J lost 3, with 16 bases in between. CDR3 sequence: CASQHANSDTGELFF. The CDR3 DNA follows: TGTGCCAGCCAGCACGCAAATTCGGACACCGGGGAGCTGTTTTTT.

This clone appeared a few times. The rearrangement joins TRBV30 to TRBJ2-2; possibly TRBD2 for D (7 bases). Germline CDR1 GTSNPN, CDR2 SVGIG (reference sequence). The germline V and J ends were trimmed by 7 bases and 4 bases, with 16 bases remaining between them. This CDR3 spans 14 amino acids. CDR3 bases: TGTGCCTCTCGGTGGGGGGGCGGCACCGGGGAGCTGTTTTTT. Protein: CASRWGGGTGELFF.

There are a few counts of this clone. Compared with germline, one end of the junction differs, possibly owing to a read error. The V gene is TRBV6-8, the J gene TRBJ1-2; 9 bases agree with TRBD1. Germline V gene lookup returns CDR1 MNHGY and CDR2 SAAAGT. The CDR3 loop spans 12 amino acids. The CDR3 DNA reads TGTGCCAGCAGTGATACGTACCGGGACAGGGACTTC. Translated: CASSDTYRDRDF.

The sample holds many counts of this clone. The rearrangement uses TRBV7-6 and TRBJ2-6, with 8 bases matching TRBD1. Trimming took 5 bases from V and 0 from J; bases not matched to a gene: 9. The CDR3 runs to 18 residues. Germline V gene sequence: CDR1 SGHVS, CDR2 FNYEAQ. Written as DNA, the CDR3 is TGTGCCAGCAGCAAATCAGGGGGCGGTCGCTCTGGGGCCAACGTCCTGACTTTC. This encodes CASSKSGGGRSGANVLTF.

This clone was seen a handful of times. The genes are TRBV27 and TRBJ2-2, with no clear D. V was clipped by 6 bases and J by 4 bases, with 15 bases between them. There are 15 residues in the CDR3. CDR1 is MNHEY and CDR2 is SMNVEV in the germline V gene (reference sequence). CDR3 bases: TGTGCCAGCAGATCCATCAATCATGGCACCGGGGAGCTGTTTTTT. This translates into CASRSINHGTGELFF.

CDR3 coding DNA: TGTGCCAGCAGCGTAGTCCCACAGCCCGACACCGGGGAGCTGTTTTTT. Amino acids: CASSVVPQPDTGELFF. This chain connects TRBV9 to TRBJ2-2, with unresolved D. Germline V CDR1 and CDR2: SGDLS, YYNGEE. The CDR3 is 16 residues long. V shed 0 bases and J shed 3 bases, with 12 bases lying between them.

This clone has more than one count but fewer than ten. The rearrangement joins TRBV28 to TRBJ1-2; D gene uncertain. The ends were cut back, 5 bases at V and 3 bases at J, with 13 bases in the middle. Germline CDR1 is MDHEN and CDR2 is SYDVKM. This CDR3 has 14 residues. The CDR3 loop reads CASSPNGHHYGYTF. The CDR3 region has the DNA TGTGCCAGCAGTCCTAACGGGCACCACTATGGCTACACCTTC.

This clone occurred once. The chain combines TRBV5-1 with TRBJ1-1; D is unresolved. Germline lookup yields CDR1 SGHRS and CDR2 YFSETQ. The CDR3 is made up of 14 amino acids. V was pared by 2 bases and J by 1 base, with 9 bases between. CDR3 nucleotides: TGCGCCAGCAGCTTCGGGGAGAAGAACACTGAAGCTTTCTTT. Its translation is CASSFGEKNTEAFF.

The chain recombines TRBV19 with TRBJ1-4; 7 bases are shared with TRBD1. Germline assignment: CDR1 LNHDA and CDR2 SQIVND (reference sequence). The length of the CDR3 is 15 residues. The ends lost 3 bases at V and 1 base at J; junction bases unmatched: 2. The CDR3 region has the DNA TGTGCCAGTAGTATTCGACAGGGAACTAATGAAAAACTGTTTTTT. Its translation is CASSIRQGTNEKLFF.

This clone showed up just a few times. The V gene is TRBV9, the J gene TRBJ2-1, with D possibly being TRBD2 (5 bases). The germline V gene encodes CDR1 SGDLS and CDR2 YYNGEE. The CDR3 totals 15 residues. Trimming took off 0 bases at V and 1 base at J, with 8 bases between the two ends. The CDR3 loop is CASSVGSGSYNEQFF. Here the CDR3 DNA reads TGTGCCAGCAGCGTAGGTTCGGGGTCCTACAATGAGCAGTTCTTC.

V is TRBV18 and J is TRBJ1-1, with D uncertain. The germline CDR1 and CDR2 sequences are KGHSH and LQKENI. Trimming pared 5 bases from V and 5 bases from J, leaving 15 bases between. This CDR3 region has 14 residues. Here the CDR3 DNA reads TGTGCCAGCTCAACCACCGGGCACGGGACTGAAGCTTTCTTT. Translating gives CASSTTGHGTEAFF. Using reference TRBV18 and TRBJ1-1 for the parts outside the CDR3, the full variable domain is NAGVMQNPRHLVRRRGQEARLRCSPMKGHSHVYWYRQLPEEGLKFMVYLQKENIIDESGMPKERFSAEFPKEGPSILRIQQVVRGDSAAYFCASSTTGHGTEAFFGQGTRLTVV.

The chain employs TRBV5-1 and TRBJ1-1; D might be TRBD1 (5 bases). Germline-derived CDR1 and CDR2 are SGHRS and YFSETQ. Trimming took off 4 bases at V and 1 base at J, with 17 bases between the two ends. The CDR3 spans 16 residues. CDR3 sequence (DNA): TGCGCCAGCAGCACGTTACGGGTTGGGGGGAACACTGAAGCTTTCTTT. Amino acids: CASSTLRVGGNTEAFF.

In this sample, this clone is medium-sized (0.01 to 0.1%). The chain is built from TRBV12-5 and TRBJ1-1, with TRBD1 matching over 8 bases. The CDR3 covers 14 residues. In germline, CDR1 is LGHNT, CDR2 FRNRAP. The CDR3 region has the DNA TGTGCCAGCAATCGGACAGGGAGGAACACTGAAGCTTTCTTT. Protein sequence: CASNRTGRNTEAFF.

The CDR3 region is CASNDPGRGSEAFF. DNA of the CDR3: TGCGCCAGCAACGACCCGGGGAGGGGTTCTGAAGCTTTCTTT. This chain joins TRBV5-1 and TRBJ1-1; a possible D gene is TRBD1 (5 bases). Trimming pared 6 bases from V and 6 bases from J, leaving 18 bases between. Germline V gives CDR1 SGHRS, CDR2 YFSETQ. This CDR3 has 14 residues.

The chain recombines TRBV5-1 with TRBJ1-2; D uncertain. The length of the CDR3 is 14 residues. From germline, CDR1 is SGHRS and CDR2 YFSETQ. With 0 bases removed from V and 3 bases from J, the gap between germline ends came to 9 bases. The CDR3 region has the DNA TGCGCCAGCAGCTTGGATCCAGCGTACTATGGCTACACCTTC. It encodes CASSLDPAYYGYTF.

In its sample, this clone was seen a few times. The chain joins TRBV28 to TRBJ1-1; weak D call: TRBD1 (5 bases). Trimming pared 3 bases from V and 1 base from J, leaving 12 bases between. This CDR3 spans 15 amino acids. From germline, CDR1 is MDHEN and CDR2 SYDVKM. CDR3 coding DNA: TGTGCCAGCAGTTTTATTGGGCAGGGGAACACTGAAGCTTTCTTT. It encodes CASSFIGQGNTEAFF.

This clone is classed as medium-sized. In DNA form, the CDR3 reads TGTGCCAGCAGTTGGGGGACAGGGGGTGGTGGTCAGCCCCAGCATTTT. This translates into CASSWGTGGGGQPQHF. The rearrangement uses TRBV28 and TRBJ1-5, with 11 bases lining up with TRBD1. The V gene's germline CDR1 is MDHEN and CDR2 SYDVKM. With V trimmed by 4 bases and J by 6 bases, 8 bases remained unmatched. The CDR3 covers 16 residues.

The CDR3 sequence: CASTDGLHTQETQYF. The DNA of the CDR3 is TGTGCCAGCACCGACGGGCTACACACCCAAGAGACCCAGTACTTC. The chain uses TRBV6-8 and TRBJ2-5; D not resolved. Germline CDR1 and CDR2: MNHGY and SAAAGT. CDR3 length: 15 residues. V was pared by 7 bases and J by 1 base, with 16 bases between.